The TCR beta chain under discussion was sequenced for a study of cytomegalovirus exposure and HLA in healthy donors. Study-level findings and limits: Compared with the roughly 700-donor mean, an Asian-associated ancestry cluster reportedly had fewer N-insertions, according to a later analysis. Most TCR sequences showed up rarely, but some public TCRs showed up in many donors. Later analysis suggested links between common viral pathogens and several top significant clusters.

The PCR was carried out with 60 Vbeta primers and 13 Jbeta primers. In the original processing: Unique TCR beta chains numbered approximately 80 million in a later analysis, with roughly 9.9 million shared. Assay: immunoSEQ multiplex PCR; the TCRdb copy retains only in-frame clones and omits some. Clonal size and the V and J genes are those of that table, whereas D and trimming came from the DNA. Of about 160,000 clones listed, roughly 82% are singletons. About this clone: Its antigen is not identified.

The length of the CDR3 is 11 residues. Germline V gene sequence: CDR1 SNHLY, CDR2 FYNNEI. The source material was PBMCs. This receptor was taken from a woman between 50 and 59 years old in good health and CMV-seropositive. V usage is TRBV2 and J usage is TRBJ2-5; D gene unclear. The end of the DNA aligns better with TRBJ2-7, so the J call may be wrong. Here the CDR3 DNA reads TGTGCCAGCACCCGAATCTACGAGCAGTACTTC. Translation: CASTRIYEQYF.